The 19 T cell receptor beta chains below were found in one sample sequenced in a study of human T cells and chemical hapten exposure. TCRdb re-analysed the RACE reads in MiXCR, keeping a single row per CDR3 protein. The data show some 360,000 distinct CDR3 sequences, 4.5% to 5.5% seen once. Indicated time point: pre-sensitization, week 0. As to treatment: therapeutic diphenylcyclopropenone sensitization with weekly scalp DPC. Sequenced material: whole blood, taken in connection with sensitization to the hapten diphenylcyclopropenone (DPC). The receptors derive from a woman between 45 and 65 years old with alopecia areata. Some clones in this sample may be carry-over from other donors' samples.

In its sample, this clonotype was seen many times. This rearrangement joins TRBV4-2 to TRBJ2-7; the match to TRBD2 covers 7 bases. Trimming took 8 bases from V and 6 from J; bases not matched to a gene: 22. This CDR3 is 17 amino acids long. Germline V gene sequence: CDR1 LGHNA, CDR2 YNFKEQ. The CDR3: CASPSSGEGQRTAEQYF. The DNA for the CDR3 is TGTGCCAGCCCTTCGTCGGGGGAGGGCCAGCGTACCGCCGAGCAGTACTTC.

This clonotype was seen only a few times. The chain employs TRBV29-1 and TRBJ2-1, with D possibly being TRBD1 (6 bases). The CDR3 totals 16 residues. Germline V CDR1 and CDR2: SQVTM, ANQGSEA. The V end was cut by 3 bases, the J end by 5 bases, with 20 bases between. The CDR3 nucleotides read TGCAGCGTTGAGGTGGGCCTACAGGACAGTAACAATGAGCAGTTCTTC. Protein sequence: CSVEVGLQDSNNEQFF.

This clonotype was recorded at least ten times. V and J are TRBV6-5 and TRBJ2-7, with 7 bases lining up with TRBD2. V shed 5 bases, J shed 7 bases, and the junction held 5 bases outside the gene matches. This CDR3 comprises 12 residues. Germline CDR1 reads MNHEY; CDR2 reads SVGAGI. The chain's CDR3 is CASSREGREQYF. For the CDR3, the DNA is TGTGCCAGCAGTAGGGAGGGCAGGGAGCAGTACTTC.

This clonotype showed up many times. The V gene is TRBV28, the J gene TRBJ2-3; D unclear. V was clipped by 5 bases and J by 6 bases, with 18 bases between them. The germline gives CDR1 MDHEN, CDR2 SYDVKM. This CDR3 is built from 15 residues. This chain's CDR3 is CASSPLGNPVDTQYF. CDR3 DNA: TGTGCCAGCAGTCCGTTAGGGAATCCAGTCGATACGCAGTATTTT.

Ten or more counts support this clonotype. The J gene is TRBJ2-3, the V gene TRBV10-3; maybe TRBD1 (6 bases). Germline lookup yields CDR1 ENHRY and CDR2 SYGVKD. The CDR3 has 15 amino acids. Deletions cut 0 bases from V and 4 bases from J, with 11 bases between. The CDR3 sequence is CAISESGGRSDTQYF. The CDR3 DNA follows: TGTGCCATCAGTGAGTCTGGGGGCCGGTCAGATACGCAGTATTTT.

At least ten counts were recorded for this clonotype. The chain couples TRBV14 to TRBJ1-2, with unresolved D. CDR1 SGHDN and CDR2 FVKESK come from the germline V gene. Trimming took 4 bases from V and 0 from J, leaving 15 bases between them. The CDR3 runs to 16 residues. The DNA of the CDR3 is TGTGCCAGCAGCCCCGGAGGCGGGGAAGCTAACTATGGCTACACCTTC. Encoded protein: CASSPGGGEANYGYTF.

This clonotype came up a few times. In DNA, the CDR3 is TGTGCCAGCAGTATTTTGACAGGCTCCTACAATGAGCAGTTCTTC. Translating it yields CASSILTGSYNEQFF. This chain joins TRBV14 and TRBJ2-1; the D gene is possibly TRBD1 (6 bases). The germline V and J ends were trimmed by 6 bases and 0 bases, with 12 bases remaining between them. The CDR3 has 15 amino acids. Germline V gene sequence: CDR1 SGHDN, CDR2 FVKESK.

This rearrangement joins TRBV7-2 to TRBJ2-5, with D perhaps matching TRBD2 (5 bases). The ends were cut back, 1 base at V and 1 base at J, with 10 bases in the middle. CDR1 is SGHTA and CDR2 is FQGNSA in the germline V gene. The CDR3 has 15 residues. The CDR3 here is CASSLGGLSQETQYF. The CDR3 DNA follows: TGTGCCAGCAGCTTAGGCGGGCTCTCCCAAGAGACCCAGTACTTC.

This clonotype has more than one count but fewer than ten. The chain uses TRBV7-2 and TRBJ2-5; 13 bases line up with TRBD2. V lost 5 bases and J lost 5; bases outside the gene matches: 8. CDR1 and CDR2 from the germline V gene are SGHTA and FQGNSA. This CDR3 comprises 16 residues. CDR3 loop: CASSVLAGGPGETQYF. CDR3 DNA sequence: TGTGCCAGCAGCGTACTAGCGGGGGGGCCAGGGGAGACCCAGTACTTC.

This clonotype was observed many times. This sequence joins TRBV15 and TRBJ1-5; 7 bases match TRBD1. The CDR3 extends over 15 amino acids. Looked up from germline, CDR1 is LNHNV and CDR2 is YYDKDF (reference sequence). V was clipped by 7 bases and J by 3 bases; unmatched bases: 9. CDR3: CATTPDRALNQPQHF. The CDR3 DNA sequence: TGTGCCACCACGCCAGACAGGGCCCTCAATCAGCCCCAGCATTTT.

There are many counts of this clonotype. The gene calls are TRBV29-1 and TRBJ2-1; the match to TRBD2 covers 11 bases. CDR3 length: 14 residues. J lost 4 bases, V lost 6 bases, and 5 bases had no gene match. Germline assignment: CDR1 SQVTM and CDR2 ANQGSEA. The CDR3 bases are TGCAGCGTACTAGCGGGAGACCCATACAATGAGCAGTTCTTC. The encoded protein is CSVLAGDPYNEQFF.

This clonotype was observed at least ten times. The chain is built from TRBV7-3 and TRBJ1-1, with 9 nucleotides matching TRBD1. V trimming: 2 bases; J trimming: 5 bases; junction bases outside the gene matches: 3. CDR1 and CDR2 from the germline V gene are SGHTA and FQGTGA. The CDR3 is 14 amino acids. The CDR3: CASSLGTGWTEAFF. The DNA for the CDR3 is TGTGCCAGCAGCTTAGGGACAGGGTGGACTGAAGCTTTCTTT.

This clonotype has a handful of counts. This chain uses TRBV20-1 with TRBJ1-1; D unresolved. Germline CDR1 reads DFQATT; CDR2 reads SNEGSKA (reference sequence). V lost 3 bases, J lost 4 bases, and 9 bases lay in between. The CDR3 sequence is 12 residues long. CDR3 nucleotides: TGCAGTGCTAGTGATGGACGCACTGAAGCTTTCTTT. It specifies CSASDGRTEAFF.

This clonotype was seen ten or more times. V usage is TRBV10-2 and J usage is TRBJ2-3; D not certain. The CDR3 covers 15 residues. Germline CDR1 WSHSY, CDR2 SAAADI. V lost 0 bases and J lost 3, with 10 bases in between. The CDR3 bases are TGCGCCAGCAGTGAGTCGGTACCCCCAACAGATACGCAGTATTTT. Its protein is CASSESVPPTDTQYF.

This clonotype was seen many times. The chain couples TRBV7-2 to TRBJ2-4, with 7 bases lining up with TRBD2. The CDR3 is 15 amino acids. Germline CDR1 is SGHTA and CDR2 is FQGNSA. With V trimmed by 6 bases and J by 6 bases, 11 bases remained unmatched. The CDR3 sequence is CASSSRGGRGNIQYF. Here the CDR3 DNA reads TGTGCCAGCAGTTCCCGTGGAGGGAGGGGAAACATTCAGTACTTC.

The chain couples TRBV15 to TRBJ2-3, with D uncertain. Germline lookup yields CDR1 LNHNV and CDR2 YYDKDF (reference sequence). The V gene lost 1 base and the J gene lost 0 bases, with 5 bases spanning the gap. This CDR3 has 14 residues. This CDR3 reads CATSRGGSTDTQYF. The CDR3 nucleotides are TGTGCCACCAGCAGAGGCGGAAGCACAGATACGCAGTATTTT.

This clonotype was detected a few times. This chain joins TRBV29-1 and TRBJ1-4, with D uncertain. The germline CDR1 and CDR2 sequences are SQVTM and ANQGSEA. Deletions cut 4 bases from V and 7 bases from J, with 4 bases between. The CDR3 contains 10 residues. Here the CDR3 reads CSVATEKLFF. The CDR3 bases are TGCAGCGTTGCGACTGAAAAACTGTTTTTT.

The table lists this clonotype with many counts. CDR3 sequence (DNA): TGTGCCAGCAGTGAATGGGCAGGACACCCTAATGAAAAACTGTTTTTT. Its protein product is CASSEWAGHPNEKLFF. This sequence joins TRBV2 and TRBJ1-4; possibly TRBD1 for D (5 bases). CDR3 length: 16 residues. Per the germline V gene, CDR1 is SNHLY and CDR2 is FYNNEI. V lost 2 bases, J lost 3 bases, and 13 bases lay in between.

This clonotype came up many times. The chain couples TRBV7-2 to TRBJ2-3; possible D gene TRBD1, 6 bases. This CDR3 region has 15 residues. V shed 4 bases and J shed 8 bases, with 19 bases lying between them. Germline V gene sequence: CDR1 SGHTA, CDR2 FQGNSA. The CDR3 sequence: CASSSRRGSAGTQYF. CDR3 DNA: TGTGCCAGCAGCTCGCGCAGGGGATCGGCCGGTACGCAGTATTTT. Combining the CDR3 with reference TRBV7-2 and TRBJ2-3 gives the whole variable domain GAGVSQSPSNKVTEKGKDVELRCDPISGHTALYWYRQSLGQGLEFLIYFQGNSAPDKSGLPSDRFSAERTGGSVSTLTIQRTQQEDSAVYLCASSSRRGSAGTQYFGPGTRLTVL.